This is a list of T cell receptor beta chains from one sample in a study of beta chain features in type 1 diabetes. Assay used: immunoSEQ multiplex PCR; TCRdb lists only in-frame clones, some missing. The sample contains 160,000 or so clones, 11% of which appear only once. The specimen was central memory CD4+ T cells from blood. The origin of the receptors is a man aged 18 to 35 in good health. Both conserved end residues are part of each CDR3. The D gene is left open where the match is weak. Part of the rows lack a size; the others show once, few, many or a class for expanded clones.

V,size,D,J,DNA,CDR3
TRBV6-4,few,TRBD2,TRBJ2-3,TGTGCCAGCAGTGCCGGACTAGCGGGAGAGGGAGATACGCAGTATTTT,CASSAGLAGEGDTQYF
TRBV30,NA,TRBD2,TRBJ2-1,TGTGCCTGGAGTGTACGCCGACTAGCGGGGGGAAACAATGAGCAGTTCTTC,CAWSVRRLAGGNNEQFF
TRBV30,NA,TRBD1,TRBJ1-5,TGTGCCTGGAGTGGGGACAGTAGCAATCAGCCCCAGCATTTT,CAWSGDSSNQPQHF
TRBV9,NA,NA,TRBJ2-3,TGTGCCAGCAGCGTAGACAGGGTCACAGATACGCAGTATTTT,CASSVDRVTDTQYF
TRBV4-2,NA,NA,TRBJ1-1,TGTGCCAGCAGCCAAGAAGGAGTGAACACTGAAGCTTTCTTT,CASSQEGVNTEAFF
TRBV5-1,NA,TRBD2,TRBJ2-7,TGCGCCAGCATCCCTCCCGGGACTAACGAGCAGTACTTC,CASIPPGTNEQYF
TRBV9,NA,NA,TRBJ1-5,TGTGCCAGCGGGCGGGACACCAATCAGCCCCAGCATTTT,CASGRDTNQPQHF
TRBV28,few,TRBD1,TRBJ1-2,TGTGCCAGCAGACCCCCGGGACAGGCTAACTATGGCTACACCTTC,CASRPPGQANYGYTF
TRBV4-3,NA,TRBD1,TRBJ1-6,TGCGCCAGCAGCCAAGATCAGGGGGCCTATTCACCCCTCCACTTT,CASSQDQGAYSPLHF
TRBV7-8,NA,NA,TRBJ2-3,TGTGCCAGCAGCCTACGCACAGATACGCAGTATTTT,CASSLRTDTQYF
TRBV30,NA,NA,TRBJ1-1,TGTGCCTGGAGTACACTGGGGTCCCTAAGGGAAGCGAGAGCTTTCTTT,CAWSTLGSLREARAFF
TRBV29-1,NA,NA,TRBJ2-1,TGCAGCGGAGCCCTCAAGGGGACTGGGACTGAGCAGTTCTTC,CSGALKGTGTEQFF
TRBV2,few,NA,TRBJ2-5,TGTGCCAGCAGTACCGGGGGCCGGGGCGGAGAGACCCAGTACTTC,CASSTGGRGGETQYF
TRBV4-3,NA,NA,TRBJ2-3,TGCGCCAGCAGCCTAAATCGGGCAGATACGCAGTATTTT,CASSLNRADTQYF
TRBV9,NA,NA,TRBJ2-5,TGTGCCAGCAGCGTAGGGGGGGGCAGAGGGGAGACCCAGTACTTC,CASSVGGGRGETQYF
TRBV4-3,few,NA,TRBJ2-7,TGCGCCAGCAGCCTCCAGTCTTCAGGCTCCTACGAGCAGTACTTC,CASSLQSSGSYEQYF
TRBV5-4,NA,TRBD1,TRBJ2-7,TGTGCCAGCAGCACCATTGGACAGGGGGCTTCCCGCTACGAGCAGTACTTC,CASSTIGQGASRYEQYF
TRBV6-5,NA,TRBD1,TRBJ1-5,TGTGCCAGCAGCTATTCGGGACAGGGGACTCAGCCCCAGCATTTT,CASSYSGQGTQPQHF
TRBV4-3,few,NA,TRBJ1-2,TGCGCCAGCAGCCATTCCGGCGGGGACTATGGCTACACCTTC,CASSHSGGDYGYTF
TRBV25-1,NA,NA,TRBJ2-7,TGTGCCAGCAGCAGAGGACAAGCGCGGCTGGGCGAGCAGTACTTC,CASSRGQARLGEQYF
TRBV5-1,NA,NA,TRBJ1-2,TGCGCCAGCAGCTTAGACAGCTATGGCTACACCTTC,CASSLDSYGYTF
TRBV4-2,NA,NA,TRBJ2-7,TGTGCCAGCAGGGGACGGGAGCCCTACGAGCAGTACTTC,CASRGREPYEQYF
TRBV20-1,few,NA,TRBJ2-1,TGCAGTGCCCGAGTGTATGGTGAGCAGTTCTTC,CSARVYGEQFF
TRBV5-6,few,TRBD1,TRBJ1-6,TGTGCCAGCAGCCTGACAGGGGTTCGGTCACCCCTCCACTTT,CASSLTGVRSPLHF
TRBV2,few,TRBD2,TRBJ2-4,TGTGCCAGTGGGACTAGCGGGAGTCCGGAGGACTTC,CASGTSGSPEDF
TRBV28,NA,TRBD2,TRBJ2-5,TGTGCCAGCAGCCCCGGGGGGGGGCTATCCCAAGAGACCCAGTACTTC,CASSPGGGLSQETQYF
TRBV7-2,few,TRBD2,TRBJ2-3,TGTGCCAGCAGCCTAAGGACTAGCGGGAGTGCAGATACGCAGTATTTT,CASSLRTSGSADTQYF
TRBV30,NA,TRBD1,TRBJ1-5,TGTGCCTGGAGCCGAAACTCTTGGGACAGGGTGAATCAGCCCCAGCATTTT,CAWSRNSWDRVNQPQHF
TRBV29-1,NA,TRBD1,TRBJ1-1,TGCAGCGCCGGACAGGGGGCTGGCACTGAAGCTTTCTTT,CSAGQGAGTEAFF
TRBV6-4,NA,NA,TRBJ2-3,TGTGCCAGCAGTGTTGACAGAGGCCGTACGCAGTATTTT,CASSVDRGRTQYF
TRBV7-2,NA,TRBD2,TRBJ2-1,TGTGCCAGCAGCAAGCGAGGGACTATAGACTACAATGAGCAGTTCTTC,CASSKRGTIDYNEQFF
TRBV6-6,many,NA,TRBJ1-2,TGTGCCAGCAGTCAGCCTAACTATGGCTACACCTTC,CASSQPNYGYTF
TRBV2,few,NA,TRBJ2-7,TGTGCCAGCAGTGTTTCACCTTCTTACTACGAGCAGTACTTC,CASSVSPSYYEQYF
TRBV13,NA,TRBD2,TRBJ2-7,TGTGCCAGCAGCTTAGGGCTAGCGGGAGTCCACGAGCAGTACTTC,CASSLGLAGVHEQYF
TRBV9,few,NA,TRBJ2-2,TGTGCCAGCAGCGCCCGGAGCACCGGGGAGCTGTTTTTT,CASSARSTGELFF
TRBV28,few,NA,TRBJ1-1,TGTGCCAGCAGTTTAATAAAGGCTGAAGCTTTCTTT,CASSLIKAEAFF
TRBV4-3,few,NA,TRBJ2-6,TGCGCCAGCAGCCAATTAAAGGGACGTTTTAACGTCCTGACTTTC,CASSQLKGRFNVLTF
TRBV30,NA,NA,TRBJ2-1,TGTGCCTGGATTTTGGGGGGCTACAATGAGCAGTTCTTC,CAWILGGYNEQFF
TRBV29-1,medium-sized,NA,TRBJ1-1,TGCAGCGTTGACAGGGTTGGGAACACTGAAGCTTTCTTT,CSVDRVGNTEAFF
TRBV4-2,few,TRBD1,TRBJ1-2,TGTGCCAGCAGCCAAGAGCCCGTGGACAGGGGGCGCGGCTACACCTTC,CASSQEPVDRGRGYTF
TRBV6-5,NA,NA,TRBJ2-1,TGTGCCAGCAGGTACTCCGACAATGAGCAGTTCTTC,CASRYSDNEQFF
TRBV7-2,NA,TRBD1,TRBJ2-4,TGTGCCAGCAGCTTGGGACAGGGGAGGGCCAAAAACATTCAGTACTTC,CASSLGQGRAKNIQYF
TRBV7-2,few,TRBD2,TRBJ2-3,TGTGCCAGCAGTCCTAGCGGGAGGGGCACAGATACGCAGTATTTT,CASSPSGRGTDTQYF
TRBV29-1,few,TRBD2,TRBJ2-7,TGCAGCGGTATAAGCGGGGGCTCTACCTACGAGCAGTACTTC,CSGISGGSTYEQYF
TRBV5-1,NA,TRBD2,TRBJ2-1,TGCGCCAGCAGCGGCCCGACTAGCGGGGTAAATGAGCAGTTCTTC,CASSGPTSGVNEQFF
TRBV5-1,NA,TRBD1,TRBJ2-7,TGCGCCAGCAGCTTAGCCCGACAGGGTACGGGGGAGCAGTACTTC,CASSLARQGTGEQYF
TRBV4-3,few,NA,TRBJ2-3,TGCGCCAGCAGCCAAGCTGGACTTGATACGCAGTATTTT,CASSQAGLDTQYF
TRBV7-2,many,NA,TRBJ2-7,TGTGCCAGCAGCCCCGGTGGGGCCGGGGGATACGAGCAGTACTTC,CASSPGGAGGYEQYF
TRBV9,few,TRBD2,TRBJ2-1,TGTGCCAGCACCCCCGCTAGCGGGAGGGCCTCCTCCTACAATGAGCAGTTCTTC,CASTPASGRASSYNEQFF
TRBV30,NA,NA,TRBJ1-5,TGTGCCTGGAGCTCGGGGCGCAGGAATCAGCCCCAGCATTTT,CAWSSGRRNQPQHF
TRBV27,few,TRBD1,TRBJ2-1,TGTGCCAGCAGTTTATTGTCAGGGGGCGCGTACAATGAGCAGTTCTTC,CASSLLSGGAYNEQFF